A selection of T cell receptor beta chains follows, all from one sample in a study of Ad26.COV2.S vaccination and SARS-CoV-2 variants. Only in-frame clones appear in the TCRdb table, and some are missing; sequencing was by immunoSEQ multiplex PCR. The profile shows about 410,000 clones, 92% of them singletons. Sequenced here: peripheral blood, sampled in a trial of Ad26.COV2.S vaccine versus placebo. The receptors were sampled from a person between 18 and 65 years old who received the Ad26.COV2.S COVID-19 vaccine or a placebo. Each CDR3 is given with its conserved first and last residue. The order of the fields is V gene, clone size, D gene, J gene, CDR3 DNA, CDR3 protein. D genes are given only for firm matches. Clone size is shown for a subset of rows, as once, few, many or a class of expanded clone.

v_call: TRBV6-4; clone_size: .; d_call: .; j_call: TRBJ2-3; cdr3_nt: TGTGCCAGCAGTGTGGGCAGGCCCACAGATACGCAGTATTTT; cdr3_aa: CASSVGRPTDTQYF
v_call: TRBV5-1; clone_size: .; d_call: .; j_call: TRBJ2-1; cdr3_nt: TGCGCCAGCAGCTTGACCGGGGGACCCTACAATGAGCAGTTCTTC; cdr3_aa: CASSLTGGPYNEQFF
v_call: TRBV20-1; clone_size: .; d_call: .; j_call: TRBJ2-2; cdr3_nt: TGCAGTGCTAGTGGTGAGGTAGCCGGGGAGCTGTTTTTT; cdr3_aa: CSASGEVAGELFF
v_call: TRBV10-1; clone_size: .; d_call: .; j_call: TRBJ1-4; cdr3_nt: TGCGCCAGCAGGCCGGGAGATACTAATGAAAAACTGTTTTTT; cdr3_aa: CASRPGDTNEKLFF
v_call: TRBV7-9; clone_size: .; d_call: .; j_call: TRBJ1-2; cdr3_nt: TGTGCCAGCAGCTTAGCGCACCGGGCCTTCAACTACACCTTC; cdr3_aa: CASSLAHRAFNYTF
v_call: TRBV4-1; clone_size: .; d_call: .; j_call: TRBJ1-2; cdr3_nt: TGCGCCAGCAGCCAAGAAGGCAGGGGAGAATATGGCTACACCTTC; cdr3_aa: CASSQEGRGEYGYTF
v_call: TRBV19; clone_size: .; d_call: .; j_call: TRBJ2-3; cdr3_nt: TGTGCCAGTAGTATTTGGGGAGGTCACACAGATACGCAGTATTTT; cdr3_aa: CASSIWGGHTDTQYF
v_call: TRBV29-1; clone_size: .; d_call: .; j_call: TRBJ2-1; cdr3_nt: TGCAGCGGATCCGGGACACCAGTTGGGTATGAGCAGTTCTTC; cdr3_aa: CSGSGTPVGYEQFF
v_call: TRBV6-2/TRBV6-3; clone_size: .; d_call: .; j_call: TRBJ2-7; cdr3_nt: TGTGCCAGCAGTTACTCGATAAGGGGATACGAGCAGTACTTC; cdr3_aa: CASSYSIRGYEQYF
v_call: TRBV6-5; clone_size: once; d_call: .; j_call: TRBJ1-6; cdr3_nt: TGTGCCAGCAGTTACTCCGGGGAATCGAATTCACCCCTCCACTTT; cdr3_aa: CASSYSGESNSPLHF
v_call: TRBV19; clone_size: .; d_call: .; j_call: TRBJ2-2; cdr3_nt: TGTGCCAGTGGGAGACAAGGGACCGGGGAGCTGTTTTTT; cdr3_aa: CASGRQGTGELFF
v_call: TRBV7-9; clone_size: .; d_call: TRBD1; j_call: TRBJ1-1; cdr3_nt: TGTGCCAGCAGCATTGACAGGGACCAAGCTTTCTTT; cdr3_aa: CASSIDRDQAFF
v_call: TRBV13; clone_size: once; d_call: .; j_call: TRBJ2-1; cdr3_nt: TGTGCCAGCAGCTCCGATAGCGGACCCTACTACAATGAGCAGTTCTTC; cdr3_aa: CASSSDSGPYYNEQFF
v_call: TRBV25-1; clone_size: once; d_call: .; j_call: TRBJ1-4; cdr3_nt: TGTGCCGCTCGGGACGGCATTAATGAAAAACTGTTTTTT; cdr3_aa: CAARDGINEKLFF
v_call: TRBV18; clone_size: .; d_call: .; j_call: TRBJ1-1; cdr3_nt: TGTGCCAGCTCGCCTCCAGGGGAATCAGGAATGAACACTGAAGCTTTCTTT; cdr3_aa: CASSPPGESGMNTEAFF
v_call: TRBV5-8; clone_size: .; d_call: .; j_call: TRBJ1-1; cdr3_nt: TGTGCCAGCAGCTTGTCGGCACGCAATGAAGCTTTCTTT; cdr3_aa: CASSLSARNEAFF
v_call: TRBV7-7; clone_size: .; d_call: TRBD2; j_call: TRBJ2-1; cdr3_nt: TGTGCCAGCAGCTTAGGTCTAGCGGGGATAAGCTACAATGAGCAGTTCTTC; cdr3_aa: CASSLGLAGISYNEQFF
v_call: TRBV28; clone_size: .; d_call: TRBD1; j_call: TRBJ1-1; cdr3_nt: TGTGCCAGCAGTTTAGGGACAGGGGTCCCGTTAAAAGCTTTCTTT; cdr3_aa: CASSLGTGVPLKAFF
v_call: TRBV6-4; clone_size: .; d_call: TRBD2; j_call: TRBJ2-3; cdr3_nt: TGTGCCAGCAGTGACAGGGGAGGGGCAGATACGCAGTATTTT; cdr3_aa: CASSDRGGADTQYF
v_call: TRBV21-1; clone_size: .; d_call: .; j_call: TRBJ1-1; cdr3_nt: TGTGCCAGCAGCATAGGAAGCAGGTATCCTGAAGCTTTCTTT; cdr3_aa: CASSIGSRYPEAFF
v_call: TRBV9; clone_size: .; d_call: .; j_call: TRBJ1-4; cdr3_nt: TGTGCCAGCAGCGTAGATGTAGGGGGGAATAATGAAAAACTGTTTTTT; cdr3_aa: CASSVDVGGNNEKLFF
v_call: TRBV19; clone_size: .; d_call: TRBD1; j_call: TRBJ1-4; cdr3_nt: TGTGCCAGTAGTAGAGGGACAGCCTTAGGGGAGGAAAAACTGTTTTTT; cdr3_aa: CASSRGTALGEEKLFF
v_call: TRBV19; clone_size: .; d_call: TRBD1; j_call: TRBJ1-1; cdr3_nt: TGTGCCAGCACCCACTCCCGACAGGGGACTTACACTGAAGCTTTCTTT; cdr3_aa: CASTHSRQGTYTEAFF
v_call: TRBV13; clone_size: .; d_call: TRBD1; j_call: TRBJ1-2; cdr3_nt: TGTGCCAGCAGCTCCCCCAGGGGGCGATGGGACTATGGCTACACCTTC; cdr3_aa: CASSSPRGRWDYGYTF
v_call: TRBV9; clone_size: few; d_call: .; j_call: TRBJ2-4; cdr3_nt: TGTGCCAGCAGCGTAGCTGGTTTAGCCAAAAACATTCAGTACTTC; cdr3_aa: CASSVAGLAKNIQYF
v_call: TRBV7-2; clone_size: .; d_call: .; j_call: TRBJ1-2; cdr3_nt: TGTGCCAGCAGCTTAGTTCGGATAAACTATGGCTACACCTTC; cdr3_aa: CASSLVRINYGYTF
v_call: TRBV6-2/TRBV6-3; clone_size: .; d_call: .; j_call: TRBJ1-4; cdr3_nt: TGTGCCAGCAGTTACTCGCCGGGTTGGAATGAAAAACTGTTTTTT; cdr3_aa: CASSYSPGWNEKLFF
v_call: TRBV7-9; clone_size: .; d_call: TRBD2; j_call: TRBJ2-1; cdr3_nt: TGTGCCAGCAGTTCTTCCCCGGGACTAGTTAATGAGCAGTTCTTC; cdr3_aa: CASSSSPGLVNEQFF
v_call: TRBV7-9; clone_size: .; d_call: TRBD2; j_call: TRBJ2-7; cdr3_nt: TGTGCCAGCAGCCCCGGGACTAGCTACGAGCAGTACTTC; cdr3_aa: CASSPGTSYEQYF
v_call: TRBV4-2; clone_size: few; d_call: TRBD1; j_call: TRBJ1-2; cdr3_nt: TGTGCCAGCAGCCAAGATCGGTCTTTGACAGGGAATGGCTACACCTTC; cdr3_aa: CASSQDRSLTGNGYTF
v_call: TRBV4-1; clone_size: .; d_call: TRBD1; j_call: TRBJ2-7; cdr3_nt: TGCGCCAGCAGCCAAAGAGGGACAGGGGGACGCTACGAGCAGTACTTC; cdr3_aa: CASSQRGTGGRYEQYF
v_call: TRBV9; clone_size: .; d_call: .; j_call: TRBJ1-6; cdr3_nt: TGTGCCAGCACTAGCTCCTATAATTCACCCCTCCACTTT; cdr3_aa: CASTSSYNSPLHF
v_call: TRBV5-1; clone_size: .; d_call: TRBD2; j_call: TRBJ2-2; cdr3_nt: TGCGCCAGCAGCTTGGTTGCGGGGGGATCGAACACCGGGGAGCTGTTTTTT; cdr3_aa: CASSLVAGGSNTGELFF